The 26 T cell receptor beta chains in this list originate from one sample, sequenced in a study of cytomegalovirus exposure and HLA in healthy donors. PCR primers comprised 60 Vbeta and 13 Jbeta primers. Method: immunoSEQ multiplex PCR; TCRdb's copy keeps in-frame clones and lacks some. The data show just over 150,000 clones, about 85% seen once. Input material: PBMCs. These receptor sequences come from a male donor in good health and CMV-seropositive.

This chain joins TRBV7-9 and TRBJ2-7; 11 positions match TRBD2. Per the germline V gene, CDR1 is SEHNR and CDR2 is FQNEAQ (reference sequence). V dropped 5 bases and J dropped 2; count of bases not matched to a gene: 14. CDR3 length equals 18 residues. This CDR3 reads CASSPTTSGSSYPYEQYF. CDR3 bases: TGTGCCAGCAGCCCTACTACTAGCGGGAGCTCCTACCCCTACGAGCAGTACTTC.

The rearrangement joins TRBV2 to TRBJ1-4, with TRBD1 identical over 8 bases. Germline V CDR1 and CDR2: SNHLY, FYNNEI. This CDR3 has 15 amino acids. Losses at the gene ends were 10 bases for V and 3 bases for J; bases not matched to a gene: 10. CDR3 amino acids: CATSDPGQANEKLFF. DNA for the CDR3: TGTGCCACCTCCGACCCGGGACAGGCTAATGAAAAACTGTTTTTT.

The rearrangement joins TRBV5-1 to TRBJ1-1; D ambiguous. CDR1 SGHRS and CDR2 YFSETQ come from the germline V gene. The CDR3 sequence is 13 residues long. Trimming stripped 0 bases from V and 7 bases from J, with 10 bases between. Here the CDR3 reads CASSLGRDLEAFF. Written as DNA, the CDR3 is TGCGCCAGCAGCTTGGGTCGAGATCTTGAAGCTTTCTTT.

This clone was seen only once. V is TRBV27 and J is TRBJ2-5; possibly TRBD2 for D (7 bases). The closer fit of TRBJ2-7 to the DNA end suggests the J call may be wrong. The germline gives CDR1 MNHEY, CDR2 SMNVEV (reference sequence). The CDR3 runs 16 residues. CDR3 DNA sequence: TGTGCCAGCAGTCCCGTGGGGGCGGGGGAGTCCTACGAGCAGTACTTC. Amino acids: CASSPVGAGESYEQYF.

The rearrangement links TRBV7-2 to TRBJ1-2; D unresolved. V lost 4 bases and J 0 bases, leaving 9 bases between the germline ends. From germline, CDR1 is SGHTA and CDR2 FQGNSA. This CDR3 has 14 residues. The CDR3 reads CASSSTQANYGYTF. CDR3 DNA sequence: TGTGCCAGCAGCTCAACACAAGCTAACTATGGCTACACCTTC.

The genes are TRBV11-2 and TRBJ2-5; 7 nucleotides align to TRBD2. V gave up 1 base and J gave up 0 bases; unmatched junction bases: 5. Germline CDR1 SGHAT, CDR2 FQNNGV. This CDR3 has 16 amino acids. CDR3 DNA: TGTGCCAGCAGCTTAGGAAAGACTAGCAACCAAGAGACCCAGTACTTC. Protein product: CASSLGKTSNQETQYF.

This chain uses TRBV6-4 with TRBJ1-4; D remains ambiguous. From germline, CDR1 is MRHNA and CDR2 SNTAGT. With 8 bases removed from V and 0 bases from J, the gap between germline ends came to 10 bases. CDR3 size: 14 residues. This CDR3 reads CASGRFSTNEKLFF. The CDR3 DNA follows: TGTGCCAGCGGGAGGTTTTCAACTAATGAAAAACTGTTTTTT.

The V call is TRBV7-2, the J call TRBJ2-1; 9 bases are shared with TRBD2. From germline, CDR1 is SGHTA and CDR2 FQGNSA. V gave up 5 bases and J gave up 5 bases; unmatched junction bases: 7. This CDR3 is built from 15 residues. CDR3 protein: CASSPIAGADNEQFF. The CDR3 nucleotides are TGTGCCAGCAGCCCCATAGCGGGAGCGGACAATGAGCAGTTCTTC.

The chain uses TRBV6-4 and TRBJ2-1; 7 nucleotides align to TRBD2. The CDR3 is 14 amino acids. Germline V gene lookup returns CDR1 MRHNA and CDR2 SNTAGT. V lost 2 bases, J lost 5 bases, and 3 bases stayed unmatched. As DNA, the CDR3 is TGTGCCAGCAGTGACGTGGGAGGGGACAATGAGCAGTTCTTC. This gives the protein CASSDVGGDNEQFF.

J is TRBJ2-7 and V is TRBV9; 8 nucleotides line up with TRBD2. CDR1 is SGDLS and CDR2 is YYNGEE in the germline V gene. The J segment lost 5 bases and the V segment lost 9 bases, leaving 7 bases of the junction unmatched. The CDR3 extends over 12 amino acids. CDR3 sequence reads: CATGRALNEQYF. The CDR3 nucleotides are TGTGCCACCGGGAGGGCCTTGAACGAGCAGTACTTC.

This chain joins TRBV7-2 and TRBJ2-2; no firm D call. The germline V and J ends were trimmed by 5 bases and 5 bases, with 12 bases remaining between them. The germline gives CDR1 SGHTA, CDR2 FQGNSA. The CDR3 length is 14 residues. CDR3 sequence (DNA): TGTGCCAGCAGCCCTCTAGGCCCGACCGGGGAGCTGTTTTTT. This sequence encodes CASSPLGPTGELFF.

V is TRBV14 and J is TRBJ2-7; D gene uncertain. Germline values: CDR1 SGHDN, CDR2 FVKESK. Trimming removed 5 bases from V and 0 bases from J, with 14 bases in between. The CDR3 runs 15 residues. CDR3 in DNA: TGTGCCAGCAGCTCTCACTTTTTAGACTCCTACGAGCAGTACTTC. It encodes CASSSHFLDSYEQYF.

The chain has TRBV7-6 and TRBJ1-5; 9 positions agree with TRBD1. Germline V gives CDR1 SGHVS, CDR2 FNYEAQ. V trimming: 1 base; J trimming: 2 bases; junction bases outside the gene matches: 9. This CDR3 has 18 residues. In DNA form, the CDR3 reads TGTGCCAGCAGCTTAGGGGACAGGGTGATTGTTGGCAATCAGCCCCAGCATTTT. It specifies CASSLGDRVIVGNQPQHF.

J is TRBJ1-5 and V is TRBV6-4, with a possible D match to TRBD1 (6 bases). The V and J ends lost 4 bases and 2 bases respectively, with 6 bases between them. This CDR3 has 13 amino acids. In germline, CDR1 is MRHNA, CDR2 SNTAGT. The CDR3 region is CASSAGGNQPQHF. As DNA, the CDR3 is TGTGCCAGCAGTGCAGGGGGCAATCAGCCCCAGCATTTT.

This chain joins TRBV12-2 and TRBJ1-1; the table's D call TRBD1 went unverified against the DNA. TRBV12-2 is an annotated pseudogene. The CDR3 contains 19 residues. In nucleotides, the CDR3 is TGTGCAAGTCGCCGTTATTGCCGGGACAGGGGTACGAGGGACACTGAAGCTTTCTTT. The encoded protein is CASRRYCRDRGTRDTEAFF.

This clone has only one observation. The V gene is TRBV18, the J gene TRBJ1-2; D remains unclear. With 3 bases removed from V and 3 bases from J, the gap between germline ends came to 5 bases. CDR1 and CDR2 from the germline V gene are KGHSH and LQKENI. The CDR3 totals 12 residues. In nucleotides, the CDR3 is TGTGCCAGCTCACCCGGGGACTATGGCTACACCTTC. Translation: CASSPGDYGYTF.

The chain has TRBV29-1 and TRBJ2-1; D unresolved. The germline gives CDR1 SQVTM, CDR2 ANQGSEA. V was cut by 6 bases and J by 8 bases, with 11 bases left in between. CDR3 length: 11 amino acids. DNA of the CDR3: TGCAGCGTCCCCAGGATCGATGAGCAGTTCTTC. It encodes CSVPRIDEQFF.

The chain is built from TRBV12-5 and TRBJ1-2; tentative D call: TRBD1 (5 bases). The V and J ends lost 6 bases and 7 bases respectively, with 21 bases between them. CDR1 is LGHNT, CDR2 FRNRAP, per germline. The CDR3 runs 15 residues. The CDR3 loop is CASGKAGGGVGGYTF. Here the CDR3 DNA reads TGTGCTAGTGGCAAAGCCGGGGGAGGGGTGGGTGGCTACACCTTC.

This chain uses TRBV4-2 with TRBJ2-7, with 9 bases lining up with TRBD2. The CDR3 runs 16 residues. The germline V gene encodes CDR1 LGHNA and CDR2 YNFKEQ. After removal of 4 bases from V and 3 bases from J, the junction contained 10 bases not matched to a gene. The CDR3 coding sequence is TGTGCCAGCAGCCCGGAGGTAGCGGGAGCGATCTACGAGCAGTACTTC. It yields the protein CASSPEVAGAIYEQYF.

The chain combines TRBV2 with TRBJ1-2; D not resolved. Looked up from germline, CDR1 is SNHLY and CDR2 is FYNNEI. The ends were cut back, 7 bases at V and 5 bases at J, with 8 bases in the middle. The CDR3 is made up of 11 amino acids. The DNA of the CDR3 is TGTGCCAGCAAAACAGCTTATGGCTACACCTTC. Translation: CASKTAYGYTF.

This clone was seen only a few times. This chain joins TRBV10-1 and TRBJ1-2; 7 bases match TRBD1. The CDR3 totals 13 residues. The V gene's germline CDR1 is WNHNN and CDR2 SYGVQD (reference sequence). The J segment lost 6 bases and the V segment lost 3 bases, leaving 4 bases of the junction unmatched. This chain's CDR3 is CASSDRGGNGYTF. In DNA form, the CDR3 reads TGCGCCAGCAGTGATCGAGGGGGCAATGGCTACACCTTC.

The CDR3 coding sequence is TGTGCCACCAGCGTACAGGGTTATACTGAAGCTTTCTTT. It encodes CATSVQGYTEAFF. The chain links TRBV15 to TRBJ1-1; tentatively, D is TRBD1 (6 bases). CDR1 is LNHNV and CDR2 is YYDKDF in the germline V gene (reference sequence). The CDR3 extends over 13 amino acids. V lost 5 bases to trimming and J lost 5 bases, with 12 bases between them.

This clone has more than one count but fewer than ten. The chain joins TRBV6-6 to TRBJ2-7; no clear D. The CDR3 extends over 12 amino acids. CDR1 MNHNY and CDR2 SVGAGI come from the germline V gene (reference sequence). V was clipped by 4 bases and J by 0 bases, with 4 bases between them. The chain's CDR3 is CASSLDSYEQYF. The CDR3 region has the DNA TGTGCCAGCAGTTTAGACTCCTACGAGCAGTACTTC.

The J gene is TRBJ1-2, the V gene TRBV13, with 7 bases fitting TRBD1. The V gene's germline CDR1 is PRHDT and CDR2 FYEKMQ (reference sequence). Unmatched junction bases numbered 11, after V lost 1 base and J lost 6 bases. The CDR3 totals 16 residues. In DNA form, the CDR3 reads TGTGCCAGCAGCTTAGTTAGTCGGACAGGCGGTCATGGCTACACCTTC. Translated, it gives CASSLVSRTGGHGYTF.

The rearrangement joins TRBV7-6 to TRBJ2-3; D gene unclear. Trimming left V 4 bases short and J 1 base short, with 6 bases between. The CDR3 runs to 13 residues. Germline V CDR1 and CDR2: SGHVS, FNYEAQ. CDR3 DNA sequence: TGTGCCAGCAGCTATGGGCGCACAGATACGCAGTATTTT. This codes for CASSYGRTDTQYF.

This rearrangement joins TRBV4-2 to TRBJ2-1; TRBD1 matches at 7 bases. V shed 4 bases, J shed 8 bases, and the junction held 2 bases outside the gene matches. Germline V gives CDR1 LGHNA, CDR2 YNFKEQ. The CDR3 has 12 residues. In DNA form, the CDR3 reads TGTGCCAGCAGCCCCGACAGGGATGAGCAGTTCTTC. Its translation: CASSPDRDEQFF.